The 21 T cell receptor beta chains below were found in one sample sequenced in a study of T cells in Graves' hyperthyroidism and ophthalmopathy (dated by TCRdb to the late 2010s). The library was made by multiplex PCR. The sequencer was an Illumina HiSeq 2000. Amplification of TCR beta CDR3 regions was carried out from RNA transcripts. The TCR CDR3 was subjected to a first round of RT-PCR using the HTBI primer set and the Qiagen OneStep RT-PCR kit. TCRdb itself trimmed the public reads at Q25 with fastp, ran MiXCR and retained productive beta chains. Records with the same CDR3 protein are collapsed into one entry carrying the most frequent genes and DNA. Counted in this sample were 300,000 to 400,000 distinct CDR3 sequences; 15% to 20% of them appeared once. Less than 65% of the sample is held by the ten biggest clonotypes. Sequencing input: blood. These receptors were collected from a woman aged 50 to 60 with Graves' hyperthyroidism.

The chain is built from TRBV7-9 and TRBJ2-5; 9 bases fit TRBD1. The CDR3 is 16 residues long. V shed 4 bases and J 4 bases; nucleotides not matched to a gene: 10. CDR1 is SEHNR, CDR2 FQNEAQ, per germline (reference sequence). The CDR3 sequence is CASSYAGTGIRETQYF. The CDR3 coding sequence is TGTGCCAGCAGCTACGCCGGGACAGGGATCCGAGAGACCCAGTACTTC. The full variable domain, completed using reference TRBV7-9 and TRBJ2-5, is DTGVSQNPRHKITKRGQNVTFRCDPISEHNRLYWYRQTLGQGPEFLTYFQNEAQLEKSRLLSDRFSAERPKGSFSTLEIQRTEQGDSAMYLCASSYAGTGIRETQYFGPGTRLLVL.

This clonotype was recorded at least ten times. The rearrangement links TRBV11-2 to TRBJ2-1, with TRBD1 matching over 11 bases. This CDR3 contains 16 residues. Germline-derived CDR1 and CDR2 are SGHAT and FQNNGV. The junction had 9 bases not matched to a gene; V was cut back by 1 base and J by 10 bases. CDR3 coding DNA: TGTGCCAGCAGCTTAGTTCAACGGACAGGGGGCGAAGAGCAGTTCTTC. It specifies CASSLVQRTGGEEQFF.

In nucleotides, the CDR3 is TGTGCCAGCCAAAGGGAGGGATTAGGGGAGCAGTTCTTC. Protein sequence: CASQREGLGEQFF. V usage is TRBV6-2 or TRBV6-3 and J usage is TRBJ2-1, with TRBD2 matching over 7 bases. The germline V gene has CDR1 MNHEY and CDR2 SVGEGT. The CDR3 totals 13 residues. The trim removed 8 bases at V and 10 bases at J, leaving 11 bases unmatched.

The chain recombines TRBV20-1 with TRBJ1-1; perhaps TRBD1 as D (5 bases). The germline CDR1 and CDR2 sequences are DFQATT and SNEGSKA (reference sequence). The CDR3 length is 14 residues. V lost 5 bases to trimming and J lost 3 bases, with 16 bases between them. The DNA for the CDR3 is TGCAGTGCTCGCCGGGACCCTAAGGACACTGAAGCTTTCTTT. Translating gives CSARRDPKDTEAFF.

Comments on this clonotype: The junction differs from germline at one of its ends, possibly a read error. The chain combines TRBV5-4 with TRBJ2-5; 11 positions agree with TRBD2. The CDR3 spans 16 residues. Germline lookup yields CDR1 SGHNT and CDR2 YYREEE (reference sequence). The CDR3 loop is CASSRELAGEGETHYF. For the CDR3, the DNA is TGTGCCAGCAGCCGCGAACTAGCGGGAGAGGGAGAGACCCATTACTTC.

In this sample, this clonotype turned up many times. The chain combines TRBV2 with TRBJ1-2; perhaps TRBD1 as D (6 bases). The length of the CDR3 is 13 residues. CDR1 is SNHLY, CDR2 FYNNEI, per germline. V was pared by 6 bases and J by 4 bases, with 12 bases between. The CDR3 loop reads CASSGRGAYGYTF. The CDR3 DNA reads TGTGCCAGCAGCGGCAGGGGAGCCTATGGCTACACCTTC.

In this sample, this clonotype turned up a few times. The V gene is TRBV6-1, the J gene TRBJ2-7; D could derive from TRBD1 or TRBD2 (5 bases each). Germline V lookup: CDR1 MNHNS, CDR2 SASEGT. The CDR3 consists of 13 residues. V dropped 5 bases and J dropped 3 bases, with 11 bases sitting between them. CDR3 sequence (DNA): TGTGCCAGCAGTCTCCGGGACCTCTACGAGCAGTACTTC. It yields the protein CASSLRDLYEQYF.

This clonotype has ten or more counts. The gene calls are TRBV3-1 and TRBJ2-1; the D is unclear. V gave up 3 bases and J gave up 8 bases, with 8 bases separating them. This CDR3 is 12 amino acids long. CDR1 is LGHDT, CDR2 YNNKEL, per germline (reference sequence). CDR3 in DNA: TGTGCCAGCAGCCAGGGGAACGATGAGCAGTTCTTC. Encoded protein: CASSQGNDEQFF.

This CDR3 is CASSQPTGKESYEQYV. CDR3 in DNA: TGTGCCAGCAGCCAACCGACAGGGAAGGAGTCCTACGAGCAGTACGTC. The chain is built from TRBV3-1 and TRBJ2-7; 7 bases align to TRBD1. Trimming cost V 2 bases and J 1 base; bases outside gene matches: 8. The CDR3 runs 16 residues. Germline CDR1 is LGHDT and CDR2 is YNNKEL (reference sequence).

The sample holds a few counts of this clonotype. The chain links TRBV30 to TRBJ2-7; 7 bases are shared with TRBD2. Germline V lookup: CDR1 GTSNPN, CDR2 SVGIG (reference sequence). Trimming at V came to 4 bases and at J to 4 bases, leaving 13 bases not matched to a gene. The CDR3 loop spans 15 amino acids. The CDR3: CAWTPRGLNIYEQYF. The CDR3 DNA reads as TGTGCCTGGACCCCGCGGGGACTAAACATTTACGAGCAGTACTTC.

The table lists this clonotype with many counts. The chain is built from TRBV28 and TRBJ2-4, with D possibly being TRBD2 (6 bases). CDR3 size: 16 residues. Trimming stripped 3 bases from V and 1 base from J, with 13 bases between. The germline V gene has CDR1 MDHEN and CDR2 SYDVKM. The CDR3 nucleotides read TGTGCCAGCAGTTTTTTCGGGAGTGGGGCCAAAAACATTCAGTACTTC. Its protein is CASSFFGSGAKNIQYF. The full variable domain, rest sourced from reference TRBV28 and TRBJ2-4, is DVKVTQSSRYLVKRTGEKVFLECVQDMDHENMFWYRQDPGLGLRLIYFSYDVKMKEKGDIPEGYSVSREKKERFSLILESASTNQTSMYLCASSFFGSGAKNIQYFGAGTRLSVL.

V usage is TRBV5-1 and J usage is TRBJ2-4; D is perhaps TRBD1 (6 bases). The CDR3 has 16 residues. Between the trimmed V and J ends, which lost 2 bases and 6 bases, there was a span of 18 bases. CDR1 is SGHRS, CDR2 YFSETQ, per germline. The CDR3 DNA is TGCGCCAGCAGCTTCCGGACCGGGACAACCCCAAACATTCAGTACTTC. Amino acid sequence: CASSFRTGTTPNIQYF.

CDR3 DNA: TGTGCCAGCAGCCCCCTTTCGCTAAACCCCTCGAATGAGCAGTTCTTC. Residues: CASSPLSLNPSNEQFF. The V gene is TRBV5-6, the J gene TRBJ2-1; D is unresolved. Trimming cost V 4 bases and J 7 bases, with 21 bases left between them. Germline CDR1 reads SGHDT; CDR2 reads YYEEEE. The CDR3 extends over 16 amino acids.

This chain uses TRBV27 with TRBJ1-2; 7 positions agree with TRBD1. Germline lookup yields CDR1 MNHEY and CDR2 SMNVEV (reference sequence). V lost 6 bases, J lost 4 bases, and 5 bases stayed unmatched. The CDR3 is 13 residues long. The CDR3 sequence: CASRGGQSYGYTF. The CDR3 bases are TGTGCCAGCAGGGGGGGACAGAGCTATGGCTACACCTTC.

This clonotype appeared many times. CDR3 in DNA: TGTGCCTGGAGTGGGAAGTTCCCCTACAATGAGCAGTTCTTC. Translation gives CAWSGKFPYNEQFF. The chain couples TRBV30 to TRBJ2-1; D remains ambiguous. V lost 1 base and J 2 bases, leaving 9 bases between the germline ends. This CDR3 is 14 amino acids long. The germline V gene has CDR1 GTSNPN and CDR2 SVGIG (reference sequence). The full variable domain, with the rest looked up from reference TRBV30 and TRBJ2-1, is SQTIHQWPATLVQPVGSPLSLECTVEGTSNPNLYWYRQAAGRGLQLLFYSVGIGQISSEVPQNLSASRPQDRQFILSSKKLLLSDSGFYLCAWSGKFPYNEQFFGPGTRLTVL.

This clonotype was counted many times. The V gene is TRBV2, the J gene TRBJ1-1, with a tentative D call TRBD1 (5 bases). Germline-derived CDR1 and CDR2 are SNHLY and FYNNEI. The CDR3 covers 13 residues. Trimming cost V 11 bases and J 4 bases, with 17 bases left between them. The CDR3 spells CAGGQGSGTEAFF. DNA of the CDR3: TGTGCCGGCGGTCAGGGTTCGGGCACTGAAGCTTTCTTT. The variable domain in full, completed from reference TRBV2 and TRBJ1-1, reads EPEVTQTPSHQVTQMGQEVILRCVPISNHLYFYWYRQILGQKVEFLVSFYNNEISEKSEIFDDQFSVERPDGSNFTLKIRSTKLEDSAMYFCAGGQGSGTEAFFGQGTRLTVV.

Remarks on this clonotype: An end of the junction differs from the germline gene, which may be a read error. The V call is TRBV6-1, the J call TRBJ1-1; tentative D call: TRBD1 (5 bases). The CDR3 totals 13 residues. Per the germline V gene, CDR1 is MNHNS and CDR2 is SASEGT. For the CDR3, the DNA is TGTGCCTGCAGTGAAGAGGGGCCCGGACGGGCTTTCTTT. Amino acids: CACSEEGPGRAFF.

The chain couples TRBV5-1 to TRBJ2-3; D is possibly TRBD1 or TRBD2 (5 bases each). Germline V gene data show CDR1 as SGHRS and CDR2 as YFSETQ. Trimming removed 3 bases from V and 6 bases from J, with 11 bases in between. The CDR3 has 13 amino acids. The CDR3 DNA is TGCGCCAGCAGCTGGGACCGGATTGATACGCAGTATTTT. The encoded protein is CASSWDRIDTQYF.

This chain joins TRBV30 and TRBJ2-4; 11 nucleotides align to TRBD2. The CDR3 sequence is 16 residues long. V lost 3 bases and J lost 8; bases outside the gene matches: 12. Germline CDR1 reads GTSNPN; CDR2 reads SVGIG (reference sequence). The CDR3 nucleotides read TGTGCCTGGAGCACTGACCATCGACTAGCGGGGTACATTCAGTACTTC. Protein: CAWSTDHRLAGYIQYF.

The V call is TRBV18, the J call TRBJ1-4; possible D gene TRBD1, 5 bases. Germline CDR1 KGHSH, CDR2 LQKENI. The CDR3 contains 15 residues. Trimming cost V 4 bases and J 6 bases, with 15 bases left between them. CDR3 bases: TGTGCCAGCTCACTTTTAGGGACGGAAGATGAAAAACTGTTTTTT. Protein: CASSLLGTEDEKLFF.

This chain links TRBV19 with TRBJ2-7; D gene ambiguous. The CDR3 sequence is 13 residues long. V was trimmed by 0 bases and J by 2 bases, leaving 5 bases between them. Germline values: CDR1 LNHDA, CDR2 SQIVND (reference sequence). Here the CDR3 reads CASSIEGPYEQYF. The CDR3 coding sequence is TGTGCCAGTAGTATAGAAGGACCCTACGAGCAGTACTTC.